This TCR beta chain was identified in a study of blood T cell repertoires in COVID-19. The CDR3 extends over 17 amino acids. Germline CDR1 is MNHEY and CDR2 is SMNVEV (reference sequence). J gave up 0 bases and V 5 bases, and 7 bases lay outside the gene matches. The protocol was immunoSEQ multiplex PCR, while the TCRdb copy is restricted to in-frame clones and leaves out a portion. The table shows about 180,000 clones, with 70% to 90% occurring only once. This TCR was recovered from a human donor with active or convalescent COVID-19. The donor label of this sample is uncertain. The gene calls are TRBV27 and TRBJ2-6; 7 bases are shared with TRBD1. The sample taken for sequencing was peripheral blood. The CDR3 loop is CASSARTGRSGANVLTF. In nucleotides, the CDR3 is TGTGCCAGCAGTGCTAGGACAGGTCGCTCTGGGGCCAACGTCCTGACTTTC.